This T cell receptor beta chain was sequenced in a study of blood T cell repertoires in COVID-19. Study information: Samples taken during acute and convalescent COVID-19 were collected in the United States, Italy and Spain.

In the original workflow: Nucleated cell counts were estimated from reference gene primer amplification. Libraries were prepared by immunoSEQ multiplex PCR; TCRdb keeps only in-frame clonotypes and omits some of them. The V and J calls and the clone size are those of that table, but D and trimming were determined from the DNA. The sample has about 190,000 clones; approximately 88% are singletons. In assigning cohorts, the study relied on participant-reported clinical history. Cohort 3 recovery required two negative PCRs, clearance, or symptom resolution. CDR3 length: 14 amino acids. The germline V gene encodes CDR1 MNHEY and CDR2 SVGAGI. V lost 8 bases to trimming and J lost 5 bases; unmatched junction nucleotides: 9.

The TCR comes from a woman aged 25-40 years who had recovered from COVID-19. This chain connects TRBV6-5 to TRBJ2-3; 8 bases are a match to TRBD2. What was sequenced was PBMCs or T cells enriched from blood (not recorded which). The CDR3, as DNA: TGTGCCAGCCTGCGGGAGGCCCTTAAAGATACGCAGTATTTT. This codes for CASLREALKDTQYF.